Each of the 10 T cell receptor beta chains below was sequenced from the same sample in a study of cytomegalovirus exposure and HLA in healthy donors. Clones were sequenced by immunoSEQ multiplex PCR, and TCRdb holds only the in-frame ones, with some missing. The sample includes fewer than 90,000 clones, roughly 83% of them seen just once. The sequencing input was PBMCs. The receptor source for this set is a young woman in good health and CMV-seropositive.

This clone was observed a handful of times. The germline gene is not matched at one end of the junction; a read error may be the cause. The V gene is TRBV18, the J gene TRBJ1-4, with D hard to call. CDR3 length: 13 residues. From germline, CDR1 is KGHSH and CDR2 LQKENI. The DNA for the CDR3 is TGTGCCAGCTCACCGCAGGCTAATGAAAACCTGTTTTTT. Translating gives CASSPQANENLFF. The variable domain in full, completed from reference TRBV18 and TRBJ1-4, reads NAGVMQNPRHLVRRRGQEARLRCSPMKGHSHVYWYRQLPEEGLKFMVYLQKENIIDESGMPKERFSAEFPKEGPSILRIQQVVRGDSAAYFCASSPQANENLFFGSGTQLSVL.

This sequence joins TRBV11-2 and TRBJ1-1; D is perhaps TRBD1 (5 bases). The V end lost 4 bases, the J end lost 6 bases, and 18 bases lay between the germline ends. Germline assignment: CDR1 SGHAT and CDR2 FQNNGV. This CDR3 is built from 15 residues. CDR3 nucleotides: TGTGCCAGCAGCTCATCCGACAGTAGGGTTCCTGAAGCTTTCTTT. Residues: CASSSSDSRVPEAFF.

The chain combines TRBV19 with TRBJ2-7; TRBD1 is a possible D gene (5 bases). The CDR3 is 12 amino acids. V was clipped by 3 bases and J by 6 bases, with 9 bases between them. Germline V gives CDR1 LNHDA, CDR2 SQIVND (reference sequence). CDR3 sequence: CASSIRESEQYF. Here the CDR3 DNA reads TGTGCCAGTAGTATCAGGGAAAGCGAGCAGTACTTC.

Of note for this clone: One end of the junction varies from germline; a read error may be responsible. The rearrangement joins TRBV7-3 to TRBJ2-1, with a weak D call TRBD1 (5 bases). This CDR3 has 12 amino acids. CDR1 SGHTA and CDR2 FQGTGA come from the germline V gene. The CDR3, as DNA: TGTGCCAGCAGCTTACTCAGGGTCGGGCAGATCTTC. Its protein product is CASSLLRVGQIF.

The chain is built from TRBV9 and TRBJ2-3; tentatively, D is TRBD2 (6 bases). Trimming stripped 4 bases from V and 0 bases from J, with 12 bases between. CDR1 SGDLS and CDR2 YYNGEE come from the germline V gene. CDR3 length: 15 amino acids. CDR3 nucleotide sequence: TGTGCCAGCAGCCCGGCCGGGACTAGCACAGATACGCAGTATTTT. This translates into CASSPAGTSTDTQYF.

The J gene is TRBJ1-5, the V gene TRBV6-5; D remains ambiguous. The CDR3 runs 15 residues. The germline gives CDR1 MNHEY, CDR2 SVGAGI. The V and J ends lost 0 bases and 10 bases respectively, with 16 bases between them. This CDR3 is CASSYSRTDERPQHF. CDR3 in DNA: TGTGCCAGCAGTTACTCTAGGACTGACGAACGTCCCCAGCATTTT.

The genes are TRBV28 and TRBJ2-7, with D unclear. The CDR3 totals 14 residues. V was pared by 2 bases and J by 3 bases, with 11 bases between. Germline V gene sequence: CDR1 MDHEN, CDR2 SYDVKM. DNA for the CDR3: TGTGCCAGCAGTTTAGTAGACATTTTCTACGAGCAGTACTTC. As protein: CASSLVDIFYEQYF.

This sequence joins TRBV11-2 and TRBJ1-6; the D is unclear. The CDR3 sequence is 13 residues long. CDR1 and CDR2 (germline): SGHAT, FQNNGV. V was clipped by 5 bases and J by 9 bases, with 11 bases between them. CDR3 nucleotide sequence: TGTGCCAGCAGCGAACATCAGTCTTCACCCCTCCACTTT. It yields the protein CASSEHQSSPLHF.

This chain uses TRBV1 with TRBJ2-1; the D call of TRBD2 is as the table states it, not checked on the DNA. TRBV1 is classified as a pseudogene. The CDR3 has 17 residues. The CDR3 DNA reads TGCACCAGCAGCCAAGATTTAAGGAGCGGGGGATTTAATGAGCAGTTCTTC. Translating gives CTSSQDLRSGGFNEQFF.

This clone was seen at least ten times. This chain links TRBV6-5 with TRBJ1-6, with D tentatively TRBD1 (6 bases). Trimming took off 0 bases at V and 7 bases at J, with 7 bases between the two ends. The CDR3 runs 14 residues. The germline gives CDR1 MNHEY, CDR2 SVGAGI. CDR3 bases: TGTGCCAGCAGTTACTCGGGGACAAATTCACCCCTCCACTTT. Translating gives CASSYSGTNSPLHF.